What follows are 9 T cell receptor beta chains derived from one specimen sequenced in a study of control samples from healthy donors and cancer patients. Clones were read by immunoSEQ multiplex PCR, and TCRdb kept only the in-frame ones, dropping some. The sample has about 200,000 clones. The specimen was blood. The source of these receptors is a woman aged 30 to 39 in good health.

The rearrangement uses TRBV27 and TRBJ2-2; no definite D call. Trimming took 3 bases from V and 6 from J, leaving 11 bases between them. CDR1 and CDR2 from the germline V gene are MNHEY and SMNVEV (reference sequence). The CDR3 covers 14 residues. Written as DNA, the CDR3 is TGTGCCAGCAGTTTCTTGGCTATCCCCGGGGAGCTGTTTTTT. Its protein is CASSFLAIPGELFF.

The chain employs TRBV2 and TRBJ2-1; 10 nucleotides agree with TRBD2. The V segment lost 10 bases and the J segment 4 bases; nucleotides outside the gene matches: 13. The V gene's germline CDR1 is SNHLY and CDR2 FYNNEI. This CDR3 has 16 amino acids. The CDR3 bases are TGTGCCATTCAGAGGGAGGGTAGCGGGGGGTACAATGAGCAGTTCTTC. Amino acid sequence: CAIQREGSGGYNEQFF.

The chain uses TRBV9 and TRBJ2-7; D is possibly TRBD2 (6 bases). The CDR3 contains 15 residues. The germline V and J ends were trimmed by 4 bases and 5 bases, with 19 bases remaining between them. Germline-derived CDR1 and CDR2 are SGDLS and YYNGEE. The CDR3 is CASSSRHEAGNEQYF. The CDR3 DNA reads TGTGCCAGCAGCTCCCGTCACGAGGCGGGAAACGAGCAGTACTTC. Combining the CDR3 with reference TRBV9 and TRBJ2-7 gives the whole variable domain DSGVTQTPKHLITATGQRVTLRCSPRSGDLSVYWYQQSLDQGLQFLIQYYNGEERAKGNILERFSAQQFPDLHSELNLSSLELGDSALYFCASSSRHEAGNEQYFGPGTRLTVT.

The chain uses TRBV29-1 and TRBJ1-5; the D gene is possibly TRBD1 (6 bases). Trimming removed 6 bases at V and 1 base at J, with 7 bases between. The CDR3 extends over 12 amino acids. CDR1 and CDR2 from the germline V gene are SQVTM and ANQGSEA. This CDR3 reads CSVGQSNQPQHF. In DNA form, the CDR3 reads TGCAGCGTAGGACAGAGCAATCAGCCCCAGCATTTT. The full variable domain, rest sourced from reference TRBV29-1 and TRBJ1-5, is SAVISQKPSRDICQRGTSLTIQCQVDSQVTMMFWYRQQPGQSLTLIATANQGSEATYESGFVIDKFPISRPNLTFSTLTVSNMSPEDSSIYLCSVGQSNQPQHFGDGTRLSIL.

The V and J genes are TRBV4-1 and TRBJ1-5; 11 bases line up with TRBD1. V was pared by 0 bases and J by 5 bases, with 3 bases of the junction left unmatched. CDR1 is MGHRA and CDR2 is YSYEKL in the germline V gene. CDR3 length: 16 amino acids. For the CDR3, the DNA is TGCGCCAGCAGCCAAGAGGGGACAGGGGGATATCAGCCCCAGCATTTT. It specifies CASSQEGTGGYQPQHF.

The rearrangement joins TRBV2 to TRBJ1-6, with D uncertain. The CDR3 is 14 amino acids. Germline CDR1 and CDR2: SNHLY and FYNNEI. Trimming removed 5 bases at V and 11 bases at J, with 16 bases between. The CDR3 DNA sequence: TGTGCCAGCAGTAATGGTTTAGGCGGACCACCCCTCCACTTT. It is translated as CASSNGLGGPPLHF.

The chain has TRBV5-1 and TRBJ1-4; perhaps TRBD1 as D (5 bases). The CDR3 contains 15 residues. Germline lookup yields CDR1 SGHRS and CDR2 YFSETQ. V was cut by 4 bases and J by 4 bases, with 14 bases left in between. The CDR3 is CASSPTGLSNEKLFF. The DNA for the CDR3 is TGCGCCAGCAGCCCCACGGGACTGAGTAATGAAAAACTGTTTTTT.

V is TRBV27 and J is TRBJ2-7; TRBD1 matches at 10 bases. After removal of 10 bases from V and 6 bases from J, the junction contained 12 bases not matched to a gene. Germline assignment: CDR1 MNHEY and CDR2 SMNVEV (reference sequence). This CDR3 region has 14 residues. The CDR3 spells CATRTPGTGAEQYF. The CDR3 nucleotides are TGTGCCACCCGAACCCCCGGGACAGGGGCCGAGCAGTACTTC.

The V and J genes are TRBV14 and TRBJ2-1, with D perhaps matching TRBD1 (6 bases). CDR1 SGHDN and CDR2 FVKESK come from the germline V gene. The CDR3 length is 13 residues. Trimming removed 3 bases from V and 4 bases from J, with 7 bases in between. Here the CDR3 reads CASSHRGYNEQFF. CDR3 bases: TGTGCCAGCAGCCACAGGGGTTACAATGAGCAGTTCTTC.